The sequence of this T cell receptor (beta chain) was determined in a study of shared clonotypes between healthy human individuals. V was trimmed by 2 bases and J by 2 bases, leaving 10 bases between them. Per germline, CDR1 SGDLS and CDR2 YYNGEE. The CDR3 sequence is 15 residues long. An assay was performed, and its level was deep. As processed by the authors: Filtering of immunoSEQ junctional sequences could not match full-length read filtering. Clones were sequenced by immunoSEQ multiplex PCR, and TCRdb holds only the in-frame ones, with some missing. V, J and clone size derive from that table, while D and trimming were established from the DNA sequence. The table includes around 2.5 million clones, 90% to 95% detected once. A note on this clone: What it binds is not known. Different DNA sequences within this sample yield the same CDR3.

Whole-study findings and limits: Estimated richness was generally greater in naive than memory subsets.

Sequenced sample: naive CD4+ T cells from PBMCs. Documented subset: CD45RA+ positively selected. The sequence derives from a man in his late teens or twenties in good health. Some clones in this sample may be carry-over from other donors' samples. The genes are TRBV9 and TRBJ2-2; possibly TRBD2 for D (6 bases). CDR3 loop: CASSVVGGNTGELFF. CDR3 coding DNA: TGTGCCAGCAGCGTCGTCGGGGGAAACACCGGGGAGCTGTTTTTT.